This entry describes one TCR beta chain. What it binds is not known. 13 Jbeta primers and 60 Vbeta primers were used for the PCR. The method was immunoSEQ multiplex PCR; TCRdb's version includes in-frame clones alone and lacks a portion of them. The sample has roughly 120,000 clones, 15% to 19% seen once; the top ten hold 1.5% to 2%. This specimen belongs to a study of cytomegalovirus exposure and HLA in healthy donors. Trimming took off 7 bases at V and 0 bases at J, with 9 bases between the two ends. Germline V gene sequence: CDR1 SGHVS, CDR2 FNYEAQ. The CDR3 sequence is 13 residues long. General study findings and limits: In the analysis, some V segments, TRBV6-2 and TRBV6-3 included, were excluded as indistinguishable. Sequence variants that were highly shared formed a cluster that was likely a sequencing artifact. Later on, an analysis tied 18,000 or so TCR beta sequences to HLA alleles at 0.05 false discovery rate.

The sample taken for sequencing was PBMCs. The V call is TRBV7-6, the J call TRBJ1-1; no firm D call. The TCR originated in a young woman in good health and CMV-seronegative. CDR3 DNA sequence: TGTGCCAGCAAATCCGGGATGAACACTGAAGCTTTCTTT. This gives the protein CASKSGMNTEAFF.